This passage covers 9 T cell receptor beta chains from one sample sequenced in a study of blood T cell repertoires in COVID-19 (dated by TCRdb to the early 2020s). Libraries were prepared through the immunoSEQ multiplex PCR assay. This is the immuneACCESS table as TCRdb keeps it, with only in-frame sequences that have V and J called. A part of the clones is gone; compared with another copy, unresolved V genes explain less than half, and the rest is unexplained. In all, the sample holds about 190,000 clones, and about nine tenths of those were seen once. The ten largest clones represent around 7% of the sample. The sequencing sample was made of peripheral blood. These receptors all come from a man aged 40-49 years with acute or convalescent COVID-19.

The chain recombines TRBV29-1 with TRBJ1-1; 7 positions match TRBD1. From germline, CDR1 is SQVTM and CDR2 ANQGSEA. V was clipped by 5 bases and J by 6 bases; unmatched bases: 9. The CDR3 extends over 13 amino acids. The CDR3 spells CSVCRDSGSEAFF. The CDR3 DNA is TGCAGCGTTTGCCGGGACAGCGGATCTGAAGCTTTCTTT.

The rearrangement uses TRBV6-5 and TRBJ1-2; 9 bases line up with TRBD1. Per germline, CDR1 MNHEY and CDR2 SVGAGI. V lost 5 bases and J lost 4; bases outside the gene matches: 5. The length of the CDR3 is 14 residues. The CDR3 region has the DNA TGTGCCAGCAGTCGGACAGGGGCGGGCTATGGCTACACCTTC. Amino acids: CASSRTGAGYGYTF.

The rearrangement joins TRBV7-9 to TRBJ2-5; 13 nucleotides line up with TRBD2. Per the germline V gene, CDR1 is SEHNR and CDR2 is FQNEAQ (reference sequence). J lost 4 bases, V lost 5 bases, and 4 bases had no gene match. This CDR3 is built from 15 residues. CDR3: CASSATSGGPETQYF. CDR3 nucleotide sequence: TGTGCCAGCAGCGCGACTAGCGGGGGGCCAGAGACCCAGTACTTC.

The chain employs TRBV30 and TRBJ2-5; 7 nucleotides agree with TRBD2. Germline V gene sequence: CDR1 GTSNPN, CDR2 SVGIG (reference sequence). V lost 3 bases, J lost 5 bases, and 3 bases stayed unmatched. This CDR3 contains 12 residues. DNA of the CDR3: TGTGCCTGGAGGGGGAGGGCGGAGACCCAGTACTTC. The encoded protein is CAWRGRAETQYF.

The chain couples TRBV7-9 to TRBJ2-5; D perhaps matches TRBD2 (6 bases). CDR3 length: 15 amino acids. Per germline, CDR1 SEHNR and CDR2 FQNEAQ (reference sequence). The germline V and J ends were trimmed by 5 bases and 3 bases, with 16 bases remaining between them. The DNA of the CDR3 is TGTGCCAGCAGCCCCCCCGGGCGGGGAGAAGAGACCCAGTACTTC. Protein product: CASSPPGRGEETQYF.

V usage is TRBV4-1 and J usage is TRBJ2-7; D might be TRBD2 (6 bases). This CDR3 has 15 residues. V lost 2 bases, J lost 1 base, and 12 bases lay in between. Germline V gene sequence: CDR1 MGHRA, CDR2 YSYEKL. In DNA form, the CDR3 reads TGCGCCAGCAGCCAAATTAGCGGCCGGTCCTACGAGCAGTACTTC. It is translated as CASSQISGRSYEQYF.

The gene calls are TRBV10-2 and TRBJ1-1, with a weak D call TRBD1 (6 bases). The ends were cut back, 7 bases at V and 3 bases at J, with 12 bases in the middle. The CDR3 loop spans 13 amino acids. The germline gives CDR1 WSHSY, CDR2 SAAADI. Written as DNA, the CDR3 is TGCGCCAGCACCCCTAGGACAGACACTGAAGCTTTCTTT. Translating gives CASTPRTDTEAFF.

V and J are TRBV6-2 or TRBV6-3 and TRBJ2-1; D perhaps matches TRBD2 (6 bases). CDR3 length equals 17 residues. Germline assignment: CDR1 MNHEY and CDR2 SVGEGT. V lost 2 bases and J lost 6, with 20 bases in between. The CDR3 loop is CASSYSPPGRTANEQFF. For the CDR3, the DNA is TGTGCCAGCAGTTACAGTCCCCCAGGGAGGACTGCCAATGAGCAGTTCTTC.

A remark on this clone: Other DNA sequences in the same sample also yield this CDR3. This chain connects TRBV6-1 to TRBJ2-7, with D perhaps TRBD1 (5 bases). Germline V CDR1 and CDR2: MNHNS, SASEGT. Trimming cost V 2 bases and J 1 base, with 6 bases left between them. The CDR3 totals 13 residues. CDR3 region: CASSEQGSYEQYF. CDR3 DNA sequence: TGTGCCAGCAGTGAACAGGGTTCCTACGAGCAGTACTTC.